A single T cell receptor beta chain is shown here with its context. What this receptor recognizes is not known. A junction boundary mismatches the germline segment, possibly from a read error. The data were obtained in a study of human T cells and chemical hapten exposure (dated by TCRdb to the early 2020s). At the level of the whole study: For sensitization, 2% DPC in acetone was applied to an approximately 2 cm by approximately 2 cm area of upper inner arm skin. Libraries were pooled for sequencing, and variation in per-sample TCR yields was attributed mainly to small differences in library volumes within the pool. Throughout the study period of about 22 weeks, patients also received therapeutic DPC doses to the scalp every week. Most of the patients in the cohort were female, and the cohort covered alopecia areata with under or over 50% scalp involvement, alopecia totalis and alopecia universalis. Patch testing was done on the upper back using Finn chambers containing 0.01% DPC, and results were scored after 6 days according to International Contact Dermatitis Research Group standards. The study tracked peripheral blood TCR repertoire changes in vivo during primary and secondary sensitization to the hapten diphenylcyclopropenone (DPC) in alopecia patients. Blood was sampled from patients pre-sensitization (week 0) and at 2, 6 and about 24 weeks after DPC sensitization. Some 29 alopecia patients gave blood for TCR sequencing at one to four time points (pre-sensitization, 2, 6 and 24 weeks).

In light of the paper, this sample's time point label describes: patch test 1, 2 weeks after DPC sensitization. The treatment or condition label, as the study defines it: therapeutic diphenylcyclopropenone sensitization with weekly scalp DPC. Blood at each patch-test visit was drawn before the patch test was applied. Patients were eligible if aged 18 to 70, diagnosed with alopecia and judged suitable for DPC therapy, and pregnant patients were excluded. Total RNA was extracted from unfractionated whole blood collected in Tempus Blood RNA tubes. General study outcomes and caveats: Patch test score was positively correlated with the number of PT1 expanded TCRs, with significance at thresholds 8, 16 and 32 but not at 4. DPC sensitization did not change how many TCRs were above 1 in 1000 frequency, and no evidence was found of alterations in global repertoire structure. Expanded TCRs formed significantly more large CDR3 similarity clusters than pre-sensitization or healthy control sets, consistent with antigen-driven responses. All patients had alopecia, a presumed autoimmune disease, so their immune response might differ from that of healthy individuals. After repeated subsampling, the strength of the expansion versus patch-test correlation and the threshold at which it became significant changed.

From cysteine to phenylalanine, the CDR3 is 13 amino acids long. The DNA shown is the 39-base CDR3, in frame from base 1. Libraries were constructed by RACE. The data were produced on a NextSeq 500. During library preparation, unique molecular identifiers were attached to individual cDNA molecules so that TCRs could be counted quantitatively and reproducibly. Both TCR alpha and TCR beta chains were sequenced from each blood RNA sample. On the authors' methods: The median number of TCRs per sample was approximately 93,000, ranging from about 20,000 to 690,600. The Decombinator software suite was used to annotate V, J and CDR3 in the TCR reads. For PS versus PT1 abundance plots, all samples were subsampled to the same number of TCRs (28,000). TCRs were defined as expanded if absent before sensitization and observed at least eight times at the 2-week time point. TCRdb redid the processing of the public reads, applying fastp at Q25 and MiXCR, and retained in-frame beta chains. Each entry is one CDR3 protein sequence, shown with its most common DNA and genes. The V and J calls were not made by the authors but by TCRdb's processing. The sample contains 150,000 to 200,000 distinct CDR3 sequences, around 20% of them found a single time. Of the sample, less than 7% is held by the ten largest clones.

The sequence came from a woman aged 50 to 60 with alopecia areata. Some clones in this sample may be carry-over from other donors' samples. The chain couples TRBV12-3 or TRBV12-4 to TRBJ2-2, and possibly TRBD2, on 6 matching bases. The sample in question was whole blood, obtained in connection with sensitization to the hapten diphenylcyclopropenone (DPC). DNA sequence: TGTGCCAGCAGATTAGCGGTTGGGGGGGAGCTGTTTTTT. It specifies CASRLAVGGELFF.